This T cell receptor (beta chain) is from a study of T-cell reconstitution after alpha-beta-depleted transplantation in children. The V gene lost 7 bases and the J gene lost 5 bases, with 10 bases spanning the gap. The CDR3 contains 12 residues. During its preparation, the TCRbeta library received unique molecular identifiers. TCRdb passed the PCR reads through MiXCR, listing each CDR3 protein once. The table shows some 600,000 distinct CDR3 sequences, with roughly 17% occurring only once. This specimen was PBMCs from the stem cell graft donor, taken from the stem cell graft. The chain recombines TRBV12-3 or TRBV12-4 with TRBJ2-3; D gene unclear. This clonotype was obtained from a human donor who donated a stem cell graft to a child with acute myeloid leukemia. CDR3 residues: CASTLSGDTQYF. CDR3 bases: TGTGCCAGCACCTTAAGTGGAGATACGCAGTATTTT.